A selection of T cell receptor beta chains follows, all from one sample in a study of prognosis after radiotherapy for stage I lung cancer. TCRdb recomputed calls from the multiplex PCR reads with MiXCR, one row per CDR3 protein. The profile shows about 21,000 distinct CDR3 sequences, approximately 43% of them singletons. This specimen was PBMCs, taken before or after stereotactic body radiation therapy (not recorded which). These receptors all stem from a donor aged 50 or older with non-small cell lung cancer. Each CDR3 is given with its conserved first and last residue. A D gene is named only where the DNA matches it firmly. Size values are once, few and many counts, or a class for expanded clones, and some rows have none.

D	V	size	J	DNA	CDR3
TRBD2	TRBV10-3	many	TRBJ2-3	TGTGCCATCAGGGGGACTAGCGGGAGGACGCAAGATACGCAGTATTTT	CAIRGTSGRTQDTQYF
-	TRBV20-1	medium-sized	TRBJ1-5	TGCAGTGCTAGCAGGCAGAATAGCAATCAGCCCCAGCATTTT	CSASRQNSNQPQHF
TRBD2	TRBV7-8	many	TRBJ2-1	TGTGCCAGCAGCTTAGTTGTCCCAGGGACTAGCGGGAGGAATGAGCAGTTCTTC	CASSLVVPGTSGRNEQFF
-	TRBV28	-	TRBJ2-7	TGTGCCAGCCTATCGTTGTCTGGTACCCGGGGCTACGAGCAGTACTTC	CASLSLSGTRGYEQYF
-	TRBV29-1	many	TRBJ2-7	TGCAGCGTTGACGCAGGGTACGAGCAGTACTTC	CSVDAGYEQYF
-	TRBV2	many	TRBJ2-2	TGTGCCACCAAACGATCCGACACCGGGGAGCTGTTTTTT	CATKRSDTGELFF
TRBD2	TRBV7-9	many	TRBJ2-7	TGTGCCAGCAGCTCCGGGACTAGCGGCTACGAGCAGTACTTC	CASSSGTSGYEQYF
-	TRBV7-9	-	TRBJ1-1	TGTGCCAGCAGCTTCGGTCAGCCGAACACTGAAGCTTTCTTT	CASSFGQPNTEAFF
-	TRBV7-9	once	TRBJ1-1	TGTGCCAGCAGCCCCACCGCCGGGGAGGTGAACACTGAAGCTTTCTTT	CASSPTAGEVNTEAFF
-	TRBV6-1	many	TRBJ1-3	TGTGCCAGCCGAAACACGAGATCTGGAAACACCATATATTTT	CASRNTRSGNTIYF
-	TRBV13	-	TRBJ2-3	TGTGCCAGCAGCCGTTTACCCACAGATACGCAGTATTTT	CASSRLPTDTQYF
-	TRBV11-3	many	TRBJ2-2	TGTGCCAGCAGCTTACGGGTGGGGTCGAACACCGGGGAGCTGTTTTTT	CASSLRVGSNTGELFF
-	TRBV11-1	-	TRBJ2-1	TGTGCCAGCAGCTTAGTCGGCGTACACCTTTACAATGAGCAGTTCTTC	CASSLVGVHLYNEQFF
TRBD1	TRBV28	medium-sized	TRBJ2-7	TGTGCCAGCAGTCCAGCTTCCCGGGACAGGGGGGCCTACGAGCAGTACTTC	CASSPASRDRGAYEQYF
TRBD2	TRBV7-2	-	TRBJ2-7	TGTGCCAGCAGCTACCTCACGGGACTAGAAACGTACGAGCAGTACTTC	CASSYLTGLETYEQYF
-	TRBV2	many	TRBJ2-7	TGTGCCAGCAGTGATACAGGTGTATCTTACGAGCAGTACTTC	CASSDTGVSYEQYF
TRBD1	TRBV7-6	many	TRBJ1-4	TGTGCCAGCAGCCACAACAGGGGCCCCGATGAAAAACTGTTTTTT	CASSHNRGPDEKLFF
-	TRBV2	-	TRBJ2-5	TGTGCCAGCACCAAATCGACTGCTAAAGATACCCAGTACTTC	CASTKSTAKDTQYF
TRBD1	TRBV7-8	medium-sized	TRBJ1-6	TGTGCCAGCAGCATGTTACCTCCGGGACAGGGAAATTCACCCCTCCACTTT	CASSMLPPGQGNSPLHF
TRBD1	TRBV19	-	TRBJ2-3	TGTGCCAGTAGACAGACAGGGGGCGCAGATACGCAGTATTTT	CASRQTGGADTQYF
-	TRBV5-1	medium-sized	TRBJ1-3	TGCGCCAGCAGCGGGAGTGCTTCTGGAAACACCATATATTTT	CASSGSASGNTIYF
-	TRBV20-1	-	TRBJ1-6	TGCAGTGCTAGGGATCTGAGGGAAGGCTCCTATAATTCACCCCTCCACTTT	CSARDLREGSYNSPLHF
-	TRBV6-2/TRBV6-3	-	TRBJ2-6	TGTGCCAGCAGTTTAAAACCTACAGGAGCTGGGGCCAACTTCCTTACTTTC	CASSLKPTGAGANFLTF
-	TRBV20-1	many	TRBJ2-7	TGCAGTGCTTTACTCGACAGCTACGAGCAGTACTTC	CSALLDSYEQYF
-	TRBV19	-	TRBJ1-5	TGTGCCAGTAGTATGGGGCAGGGTTACAATCAGCCCCAGCATTTT	CASSMGQGYNQPQHF
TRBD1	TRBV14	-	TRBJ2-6	TGTGCCAGCAGCCGCGGGACAGGGGGCTCTGGGGCCAACGTCCTGACTTTC	CASSRGTGGSGANVLTF
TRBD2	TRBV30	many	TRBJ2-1	TGTGCCTGGAGTTCTAGCGGGAGTCCCAATGAGCAGTTCTTC	CAWSSSGSPNEQFF
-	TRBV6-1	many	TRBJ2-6	TGTGCCACCGACCCTGGGGCCAACGTCCTGACTTTC	CATDPGANVLTF
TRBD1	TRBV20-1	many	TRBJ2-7	TGCAGTGCTAGTAGGAGGACAGGGTTCGAGCAGTACTTC	CSASRRTGFEQYF
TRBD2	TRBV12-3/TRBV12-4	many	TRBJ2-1	TGTGCCAGCAGTTTGCTAGCGGGAGTGATAAATGAGCAGTTCTTC	CASSLLAGVINEQFF